What follows describes a single T cell receptor (beta chain). Its target is unknown. CDR1 is SGHVS, CDR2 FQNEAQ, per germline. The CDR3 has 16 amino acids. Donors consisted of healthy bone marrow donors. The PCR employed 60 Vbeta primers together with 13 Jbeta primers. Measured with immunoSEQ multiplex PCR; TCRdb has only the in-frame clones, and not every one. The table includes hundreds of thousands of clones, just over 75% detected once. This sample was taken from a study of cytomegalovirus exposure and HLA in healthy donors. Study observations and caveats: Several V segments, TRBV6-2 and TRBV6-3 among them, could not be told apart and were dropped. Prior analysis indicated that the majority of TCR beta V segments exhibited productivity approximately 90% or approximately 30% of the time. Immune exposure was documented only through CMV serostatus.

The TCR was taken from a woman between 55 and 75 years old in good health and CMV-seropositive. Sequencing was performed on PBMCs. The gene calls are TRBV7-8 and TRBJ2-5; the match to TRBD1 covers 7 bases. TRBJ2-7 explains the end of the DNA better; the J call may be wrong. This CDR3 reads CASSGQDRSSSYEQYF. The CDR3 DNA is TGTGCCAGCAGCGGACAGGACAGAAGCAGCTCCTACGAGCAGTACTTC.